This is a list of T cell receptor beta chains from one sample in a study of T cells in Graves' hyperthyroidism and ophthalmopathy. TCRdb re-analysed the multiplex PCR reads in MiXCR, keeping a single row per CDR3 protein. The sample holds hundreds of thousands of distinct CDR3 sequences, roughly 14% seen once. The sample comprised blood. These TCRs come from a woman between 50 and 59 years old with Graves' ophthalmopathy. The CDR3 runs from the conserved cysteine through the conserved F or W. D genes are given only for firm matches. Not all rows give a size; the values are once, few, many and, for expanded clones, a class.

TRBV20-1	15	TRBJ2-3	few	TRBD1	CSGSGQGHGTDTQYF	TGCAGTGGAAGCGGACAGGGTCACGGCACAGATACGCAGTATTTT
TRBV18	14	TRBJ2-2	many	-	CASSGTVSTGELFF	TGTGCCAGCTCCGGAACGGTATCTACCGGGGAGCTGTTTTTT
TRBV12-3/TRBV12-4	18	TRBJ1-5	many	TRBD1	CASSLRRTGSYSNQPQHF	TGTGCCAGCAGTTTGCGTAGGACAGGAAGTTATAGCAATCAGCCCCAGCATTTT
TRBV6-1	14	TRBJ2-6	few	-	CASRKGSGANVLTF	TGTGCCAGCAGGAAGGGCTCTGGGGCCAACGTCCTGACTTTC
TRBV20-1	15	TRBJ2-5	many	TRBD2	CSARPRLADQETQYF	TGCAGTGCTAGACCAAGACTAGCGGATCAAGAGACCCAGTACTTC
TRBV2	18	TRBJ2-5	many	TRBD2	CASTDVLAGDVSQETQYF	TGTGCCAGCACTGATGTACTAGCGGGAGATGTAAGCCAAGAGACCCAGTACTTC
TRBV29-1	13	TRBJ2-5	once	-	CSVGWGLSETQYF	TGCAGCGTTGGTTGGGGGCTAAGTGAGACCCAGTACTTC
TRBV5-1	15	TRBJ1-1	many	-	CASSLWAGPDTEAFF	TGCGCCAGCAGCTTGTGGGCAGGGCCCGACACTGAAGCTTTCTTT
TRBV5-1	18	TRBJ2-6	-	TRBD1	CASSLAGTGVSGANVLTF	TGCGCCAGCAGCTTGGCAGGGACAGGGGTCTCTGGGGCCAACGTCCTGACTTTC
TRBV6-1	13	TRBJ2-5	many	-	CASTRLRQETQYF	TGTGCCAGCACCCGCCTCCGGCAAGAGACCCAGTACTTC
TRBV20-1	16	TRBJ2-4	-	TRBD2	CSARVLAGGPPNIQYF	TGCAGTGCTAGGGTCCTAGCGGGAGGGCCCCCAAACATTCAGTACTTC
TRBV7-6	17	TRBJ2-7	-	-	CAGSLGSLAAISYEQYF	TGTGCCGGCAGCTTAGGATCCTTGGCAGCGATCTCCTACGAGCAGTACTTC
TRBV2	12	TRBJ1-5	many	-	CASRGHNQPQHF	TGTGCCAGCAGGGGACACAATCAGCCCCAGCATTTT
TRBV20-1	12	TRBJ2-1	many	TRBD2	CSAGLAGLEQFF	TGCAGTGCTGGACTAGCGGGACTCGAGCAGTTCTTC
TRBV4-1	16	TRBJ2-7	-	-	CASSQGEDSFSYEQYF	TGCGCCAGCAGCCAAGGAGAGGACAGCTTCTCCTACGAGCAGTACTTC
TRBV11-2	17	TRBJ2-6	many	TRBD1	CASSPTGGLSGANVLTF	TGTGCCAGCAGCCCGACAGGGGGTCTCTCTGGGGCCAACGTCCTGACTTTC
TRBV29-1	15	TRBJ2-1	-	-	CSAQGGEGGRGEQFF	TGCAGCGCCCAGGGGGGGGAGGGAGGGAGGGGTGAGCAGTTCTTC
TRBV7-3	14	TRBJ2-1	many	-	CASKSSGTGNEQFF	TGTGCCAGCAAATCTTCCGGGACTGGTAATGAGCAGTTCTTC
TRBV6-1	16	TRBJ1-2	many	TRBD1	CASSDTTGQGYGGYTF	TGTGCCAGCAGTGATACCACGGGACAGGGATACGGTGGCTACACCTTC
TRBV28	17	TRBJ2-1	many	TRBD2	CASSPIRTSGPYNEQFF	TGTGCCAGCAGTCCAATTAGGACTAGCGGGCCCTACAATGAGCAGTTCTTC
TRBV29-1	16	TRBJ1-1	few	-	CSVEPLLTGNRPEAFF	TGCAGCGTTGAACCACTATTAACAGGGAATAGGCCTGAAGCTTTCTTT
TRBV4-3	13	TRBJ1-1	many	-	CASSQVGTGEAFF	TGCGCCAGCAGCCAAGTAGGTACAGGAGAAGCTTTCTTT
TRBV20-1	13	TRBJ1-2	many	TRBD1	CSAPGTANYGYTF	TGCAGTGCTCCCGGGACAGCCAACTATGGCTACACCTTC
TRBV3-1	13	TRBJ1-5	many	-	CASSQERDQPQHF	TGTGCCAGCAGCCAAGAAAGGGATCAGCCCCAGCATTTT
TRBV27	14	TRBJ2-5	many	TRBD2	CASSEWTSGETQYF	TGTGCCAGCAGTGAATGGACTAGCGGAGAGACCCAGTACTTC
TRBV20-1	12	TRBJ1-4	-	-	CSARDWGEKLFF	TGCAGTGCTAGAGATTGGGGGGAAAAACTGTTTTTT
TRBV12-3/TRBV12-4	14	TRBJ2-3	many	TRBD2	CASSRRGSTHTQYF	TGTGCCAGCAGTCGGCGGGGGTCTACCCATACGCAGTATTTT
TRBV12-5	14	TRBJ2-3	many	-	CASGLGDSTDTQYF	TGTGCTAGTGGTTTGGGCGACAGCACAGATACGCAGTATTTT
TRBV5-1	15	TRBJ2-2	few	-	CASSSPGTFRGELFF	TGCGCCAGCAGCTCGCCCGGGACATTCCGCGGGGAGCTGTTTTTT
TRBV12-3/TRBV12-4	15	TRBJ2-7	many	TRBD1	CASRAIRDRGYEQYF	TGTGCCAGCAGAGCAATCCGGGACAGGGGCTACGAGCAGTACTTC
TRBV30	13	TRBJ1-1	many	-	CAWGSGTNTEAFF	TGTGCCTGGGGTTCCGGTACAAACACTGAAGCTTTCTTT
TRBV9	14	TRBJ2-1	-	-	CASSVASRDNEQFF	TGTGCCAGCAGCGTAGCTAGCAGAGACAATGAGCAGTTCTTC
TRBV29-1	12	TRBJ2-4	many	-	CSVEGGRNIQYF	TGCAGCGTTGAGGGGGGTAGAAACATTCAGTACTTC
TRBV28	15	TRBJ2-7	many	TRBD2	CASSLAGEGSYEQYF	TGTGCCAGCAGTTTAGCGGGAGAAGGATCCTACGAGCAGTACTTC
TRBV5-1	16	TRBJ2-2	-	-	CASSFSSSDGTGELFF	TGCGCCAGCAGCTTCAGTTCTAGCGACGGCACCGGGGAGCTGTTTTTT
TRBV27	14	TRBJ1-6	-	TRBD1	CASSKGTGSGPLHF	TGTGCCAGCAGCAAAGGGACAGGGAGTGGGCCCCTCCACTTT
TRBV19	17	TRBJ2-3	few	TRBD2	CATKQYGLAGGPDTQYF	TGTGCCACAAAGCAATATGGACTAGCGGGAGGGCCAGATACGCAGTATTTT
TRBV13	15	TRBJ2-7	many	TRBD2	CASSPETSGAYEQYF	TGTGCCAGCAGCCCAGAGACTAGCGGGGCTTACGAGCAGTACTTC
TRBV7-2	15	TRBJ1-5	many	-	CASSFAVHPDQPQHF	TGTGCCAGCAGCTTCGCTGTCCATCCCGATCAGCCCCAGCATTTT